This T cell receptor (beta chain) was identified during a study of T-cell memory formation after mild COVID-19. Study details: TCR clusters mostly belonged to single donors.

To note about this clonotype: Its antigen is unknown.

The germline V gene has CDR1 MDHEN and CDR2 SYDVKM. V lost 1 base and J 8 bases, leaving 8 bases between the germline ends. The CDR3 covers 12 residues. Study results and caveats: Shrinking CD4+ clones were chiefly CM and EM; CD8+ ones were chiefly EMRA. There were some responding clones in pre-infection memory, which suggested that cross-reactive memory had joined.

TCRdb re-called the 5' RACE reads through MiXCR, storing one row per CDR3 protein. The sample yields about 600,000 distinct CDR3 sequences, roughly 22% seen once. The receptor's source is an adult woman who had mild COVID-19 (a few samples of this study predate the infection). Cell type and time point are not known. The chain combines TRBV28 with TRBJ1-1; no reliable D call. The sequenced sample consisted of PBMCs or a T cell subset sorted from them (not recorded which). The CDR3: CASSLLTQEAFF. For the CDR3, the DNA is TGTGCCAGCAGTTTATTGACCCAGGAAGCTTTCTTT.